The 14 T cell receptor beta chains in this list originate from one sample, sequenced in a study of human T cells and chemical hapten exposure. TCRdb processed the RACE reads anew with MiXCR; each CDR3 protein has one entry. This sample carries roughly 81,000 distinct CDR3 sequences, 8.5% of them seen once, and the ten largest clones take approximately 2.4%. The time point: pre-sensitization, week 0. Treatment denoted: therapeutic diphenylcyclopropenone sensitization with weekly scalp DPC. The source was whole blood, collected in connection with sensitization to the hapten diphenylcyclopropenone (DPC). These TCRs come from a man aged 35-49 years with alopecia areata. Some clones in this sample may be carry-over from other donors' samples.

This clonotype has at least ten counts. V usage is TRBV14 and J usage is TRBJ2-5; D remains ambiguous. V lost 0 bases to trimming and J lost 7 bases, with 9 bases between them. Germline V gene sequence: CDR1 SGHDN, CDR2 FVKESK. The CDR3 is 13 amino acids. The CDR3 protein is CASSQDWAGTQYF. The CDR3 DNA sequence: TGTGCCAGCAGCCAAGACTGGGCAGGGACCCAGTACTTC. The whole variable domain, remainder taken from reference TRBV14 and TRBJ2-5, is EAGVTQFPSHSVIEKGQTVTLRCDPISGHDNLYWYRRVMGKEIKFLLHFVKESKQDESGMPNNRFLAERTGGTYSTLKVQPAELEDSGVYFCASSQDWAGTQYFGPGTRLLVL.

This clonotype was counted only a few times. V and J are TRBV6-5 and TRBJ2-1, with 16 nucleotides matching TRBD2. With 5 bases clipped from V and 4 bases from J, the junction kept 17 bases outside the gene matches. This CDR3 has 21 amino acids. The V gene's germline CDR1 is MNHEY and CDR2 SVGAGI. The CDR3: CASSPTDPGLAGGLSYNEQFF. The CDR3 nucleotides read TGTGCCAGCAGTCCGACTGACCCGGGACTAGCGGGAGGGCTATCGTACAATGAGCAGTTCTTC.

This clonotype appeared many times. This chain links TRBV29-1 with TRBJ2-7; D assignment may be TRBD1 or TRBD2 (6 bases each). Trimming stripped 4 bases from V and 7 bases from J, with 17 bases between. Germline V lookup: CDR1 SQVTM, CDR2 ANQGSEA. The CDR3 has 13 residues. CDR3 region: CSVGLGGLGEQYF. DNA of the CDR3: TGCAGCGTTGGGCTGGGGGGCCTGGGGGAGCAGTACTTC.

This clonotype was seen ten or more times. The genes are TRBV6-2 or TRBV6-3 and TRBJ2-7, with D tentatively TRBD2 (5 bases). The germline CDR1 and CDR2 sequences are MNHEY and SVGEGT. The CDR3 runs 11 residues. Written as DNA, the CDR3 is TGTGCCAGCGTAGGCCGGGGAAGGATCCTCGTC. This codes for CASVGRGRILV.

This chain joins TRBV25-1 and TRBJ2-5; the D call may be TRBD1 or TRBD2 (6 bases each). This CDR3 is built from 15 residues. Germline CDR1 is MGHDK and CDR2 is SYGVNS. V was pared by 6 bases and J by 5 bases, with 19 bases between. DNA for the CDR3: TGTGCCAGCAGCGGGGAGGCAGGGGCCTGGGAGACCCAGTACTTC. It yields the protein CASSGEAGAWETQYF.

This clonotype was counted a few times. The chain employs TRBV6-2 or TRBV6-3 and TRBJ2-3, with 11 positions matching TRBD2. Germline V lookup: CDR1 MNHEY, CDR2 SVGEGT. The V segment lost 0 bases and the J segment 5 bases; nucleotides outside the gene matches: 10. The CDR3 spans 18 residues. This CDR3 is CASSYSITSGRRKDTQYF. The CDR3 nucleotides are TGTGCCAGCAGTTACTCCATAACTAGCGGGAGACGGAAAGATACGCAGTATTTT.

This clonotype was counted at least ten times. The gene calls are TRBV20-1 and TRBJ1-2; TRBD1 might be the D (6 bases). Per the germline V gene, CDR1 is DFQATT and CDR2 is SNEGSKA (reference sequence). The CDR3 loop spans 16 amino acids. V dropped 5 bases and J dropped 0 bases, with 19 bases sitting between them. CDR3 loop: CSAETRDGTSNYGYTF. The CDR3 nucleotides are TGCAGTGCTGAGACCAGGGACGGGACATCTAACTATGGCTACACCTTC.

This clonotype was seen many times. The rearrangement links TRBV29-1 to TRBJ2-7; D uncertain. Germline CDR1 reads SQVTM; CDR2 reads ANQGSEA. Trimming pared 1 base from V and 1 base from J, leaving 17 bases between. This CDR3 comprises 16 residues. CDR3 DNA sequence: TGCAGCGTTGAAGTGTCGGTCCTAATGGGGTCCTACGAGCAGTACTTC. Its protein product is CSVEVSVLMGSYEQYF.

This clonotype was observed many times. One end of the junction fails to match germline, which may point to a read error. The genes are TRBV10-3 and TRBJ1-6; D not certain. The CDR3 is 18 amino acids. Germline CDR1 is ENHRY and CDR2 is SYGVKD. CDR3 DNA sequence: TGTGCCATGAGTGCAGAGAGAATGCGGAGCTCCTATAATTCACCCCTCCACTTT. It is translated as CAMSAERMRSSYNSPLHF.

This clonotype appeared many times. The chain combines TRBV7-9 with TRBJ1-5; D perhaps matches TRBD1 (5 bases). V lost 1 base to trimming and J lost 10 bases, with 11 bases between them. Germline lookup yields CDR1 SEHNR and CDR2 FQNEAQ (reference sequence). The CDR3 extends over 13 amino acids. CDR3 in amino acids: CASSLDAQGPQHF. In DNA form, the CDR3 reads TGTGCCAGCAGCTTAGATGCCCAGGGCCCCCAGCATTTT.

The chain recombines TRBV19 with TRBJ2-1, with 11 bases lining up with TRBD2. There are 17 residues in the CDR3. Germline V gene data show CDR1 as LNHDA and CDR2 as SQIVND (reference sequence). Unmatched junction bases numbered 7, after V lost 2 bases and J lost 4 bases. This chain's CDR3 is CASSIRSSGRPYNEQFF. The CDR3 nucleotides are TGTGCCAGTAGTATAAGGTCTAGCGGGAGGCCTTACAATGAGCAGTTCTTC. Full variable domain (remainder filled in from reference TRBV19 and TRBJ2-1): DGGITQSPKYLFRKEGQNVTLSCEQNLNHDAMYWYRQDPGQGLRLIYYSQIVNDFQKGDIAEGYSVSREKKESFPLTVTSAQKNPTAFYLCASSIRSSGRPYNEQFFGPGTRLTVL.

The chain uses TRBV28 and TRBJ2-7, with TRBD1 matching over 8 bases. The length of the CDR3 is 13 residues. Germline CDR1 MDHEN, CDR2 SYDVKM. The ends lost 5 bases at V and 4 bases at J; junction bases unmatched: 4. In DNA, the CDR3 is TGTGCCAGCAGTCCAGGGGGCCGGTACGAGCAGTACTTC. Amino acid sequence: CASSPGGRYEQYF.

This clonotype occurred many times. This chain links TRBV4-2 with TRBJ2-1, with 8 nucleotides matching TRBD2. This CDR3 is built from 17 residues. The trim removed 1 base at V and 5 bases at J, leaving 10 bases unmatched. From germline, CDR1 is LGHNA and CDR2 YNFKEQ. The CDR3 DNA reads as TGTGCCAGCAGCCAAGCAGGGTGGGGCGGGAGGAACAATGAGCAGTTCTTC. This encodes CASSQAGWGGRNNEQFF.

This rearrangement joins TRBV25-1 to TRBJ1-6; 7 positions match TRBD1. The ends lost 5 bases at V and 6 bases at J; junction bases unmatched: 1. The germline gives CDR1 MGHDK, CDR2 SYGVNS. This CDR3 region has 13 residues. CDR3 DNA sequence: TGTGCCAGCAGTAACAGGGGTAATTCACCCCTCCACTTT. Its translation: CASSNRGNSPLHF.